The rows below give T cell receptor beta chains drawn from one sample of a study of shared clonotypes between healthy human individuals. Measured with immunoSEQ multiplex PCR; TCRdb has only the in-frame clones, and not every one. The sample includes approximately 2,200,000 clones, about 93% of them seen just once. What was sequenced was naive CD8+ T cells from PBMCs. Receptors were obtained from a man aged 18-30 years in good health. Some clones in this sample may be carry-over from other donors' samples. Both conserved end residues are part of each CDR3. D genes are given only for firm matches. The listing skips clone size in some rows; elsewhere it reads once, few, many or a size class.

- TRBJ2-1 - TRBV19 CASSIRGTDEQFF TGTGCCAGTAGTATAAGAGGCACGGATGAGCAGTTCTTC
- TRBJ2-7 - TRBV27 CASSLSAGGNYEQYF TGTGCCAGCAGTTTATCGGCTGGGGGCAACTACGAGCAGTACTTC
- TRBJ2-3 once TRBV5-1 CARGDTDTQYF TGCGCCAGGGGAGATACAGATACGCAGTATTTT
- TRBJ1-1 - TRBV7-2 CASSSRTGNTEAFF TGTGCCAGCAGCTCTCGGACGGGGAACACTGAAGCTTTCTTT
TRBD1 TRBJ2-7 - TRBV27 CASSPRTGSEQYF TGTGCCAGCAGTCCGAGGACAGGGAGCGAGCAGTACTTC
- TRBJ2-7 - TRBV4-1 CASSQGVDGSYEQYF TGCGCCAGCAGCCAAGGGGTGGACGGCTCCTACGAGCAGTACTTC
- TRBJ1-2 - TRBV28 CASSSRGQLPNYGYTF TGTGCCAGCAGTTCCAGAGGACAGCTCCCTAACTATGGCTACACCTTC
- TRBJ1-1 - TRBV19 CASSMDQRWTEAFF TGTGCCAGTAGTATGGACCAACGGTGGACTGAAGCTTTCTTT
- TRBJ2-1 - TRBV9 CASSVNSYNEQFF TGTGCCAGCAGCGTAAACTCCTACAATGAGCAGTTCTTC
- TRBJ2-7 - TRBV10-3 CAISGRTVSYEQYF TGTGCCATCAGTGGGAGGACTGTTTCCTACGAGCAGTACTTC
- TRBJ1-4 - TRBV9 CASSPFGSSANEKLFF TGTGCCAGCAGCCCCTTCGGGTCGTCGGCTAATGAAAAACTGTTTTTT
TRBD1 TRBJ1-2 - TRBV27 CASRDRGDYGYTF TGTGCCAGCCGAGACAGGGGAGACTATGGCTACACCTTC
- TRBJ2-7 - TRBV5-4 CASSLGQGSYEQYF TGTGCCAGCAGCTTGGGGCAGGGGAGCTACGAGCAGTACTTC
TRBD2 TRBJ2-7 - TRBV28 CASSRPGLAFEQYF TGTGCCAGCAGTCGACCGGGACTAGCTTTCGAGCAGTACTTC
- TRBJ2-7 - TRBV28 CASSFIRGIGGEQYF TGTGCCAGCAGTTTTATAAGGGGGATAGGGGGCGAGCAGTACTTC
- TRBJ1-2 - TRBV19 CASSTSPKGYGYTF TGTGCCAGTAGTACTTCCCCCAAGGGCTATGGCTACACCTTC
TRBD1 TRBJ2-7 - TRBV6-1 CASSGIQGPRVYEQYF TGTGCCAGCAGTGGAATACAGGGGCCGCGGGTCTACGAGCAGTACTTC
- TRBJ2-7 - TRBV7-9 CASSLWSIYEQYF TGTGCCAGCAGCTTATGGTCTATCTACGAGCAGTACTTC
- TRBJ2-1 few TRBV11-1 CASSSYPLAESSYNEQFF TGTGCCAGCAGCTCTTACCCCTTAGCGGAAAGCTCCTACAATGAGCAGTTCTTC
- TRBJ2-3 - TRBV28 CASSLGLASTDTQYF TGTGCCAGCAGCTTGGGACTGGCTAGCACAGATACGCAGTATTTT
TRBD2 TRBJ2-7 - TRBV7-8 CASSLAFVGTSSLNYEQYF TGTGCCAGCAGCTTAGCGTTTGTGGGGACTAGCTCCTTAAACTACGAGCAGTACTTC
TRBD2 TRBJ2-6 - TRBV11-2 CASSSRDYPSGANVLTF TGTGCCAGCAGCTCCCGGGACTATCCCTCTGGGGCCAACGTCCTGACTTTC
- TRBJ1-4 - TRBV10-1 CASSPPDLATNEKLFF TGCGCCAGCAGCCCTCCGGATCTTGCAACTAATGAAAAACTGTTTTTT
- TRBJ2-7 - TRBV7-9 CASSLAAWQGPYEQYF TGTGCCAGCAGCTTAGCGGCGTGGCAGGGCCCCTACGAGCAGTACTTC
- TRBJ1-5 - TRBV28 CASSWTWQNNQPQHF TGTGCCAGCAGTTGGACTTGGCAGAACAATCAGCCCCAGCATTTT
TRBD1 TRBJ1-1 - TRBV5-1 CASSFGTGTTEAFF TGCGCCAGCAGCTTCGGGACAGGGACCACTGAAGCTTTCTTT
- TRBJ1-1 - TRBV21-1 CASSKGTAGGDTEAFF TGTGCCAGCAGCAAAGGAACAGCCGGCGGGGACACTGAAGCTTTCTTT
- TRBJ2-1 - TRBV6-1 CASSETPYNEQFF TGTGCCAGCAGTGAAACACCCTACAATGAGCAGTTCTTC
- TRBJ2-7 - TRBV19 CASSIDGGKFYEQYF TGTGCCAGTAGTATCGATGGGGGCAAGTTCTACGAGCAGTACTTC